This is a list of T cell receptor beta chains from one sample in a study of CD8+ T cells in alopecia areata. The data were produced by immunoSEQ multiplex PCR, yet TCRdb's version contains in-frame clones alone and is incomplete. The table records about 150,000 clones, about three fifths of them present only once. Specimen: CD4+ T cells sorted from blood, collected at week 0. These receptors were collected from a human donor with alopecia areata. Each CDR3 is given with its conserved first and last residue.

CDR3 protein: CAWSVASPGYTF; J gene: TRBJ1-2; V gene: TRBV30
CDR3 protein: CASRGTGGSSGELFF; J gene: TRBJ2-2; V gene: TRBV2
CDR3 protein: CASSQSGTGHNQPQHF; J gene: TRBJ1-5; V gene: TRBV23-1
CDR3 protein: CASSQGQGAYEQYF; J gene: TRBJ2-7; V gene: TRBV4-1
CDR3 protein: CAWRTGGKTQYF; J gene: TRBJ2-5; V gene: TRBV30
CDR3 protein: CASSLEVMNTEAFF; J gene: TRBJ1-1; V gene: TRBV7-9
CDR3 protein: CASSQGQAPYGYTF; J gene: TRBJ1-2; V gene: TRBV18
CDR3 protein: CASSFGQGYQETQYF; J gene: TRBJ2-5; V gene: TRBV11-2
CDR3 protein: CASSRTGTYEQYF; J gene: TRBJ2-7; V gene: TRBV6-5
CDR3 protein: CASSLGGATNYGYTF; J gene: TRBJ1-2; V gene: TRBV7-7
CDR3 protein: CASSPGIGETQYF; J gene: TRBJ2-5; V gene: TRBV18
CDR3 protein: CSVKQGSYGYTF; J gene: TRBJ1-2; V gene: TRBV29-1
CDR3 protein: CASSPPFGGNTGELFF; J gene: TRBJ2-2; V gene: TRBV18
CDR3 protein: CSVEESRNTEAFF; J gene: TRBJ1-1; V gene: TRBV29-1
CDR3 protein: CSVRVEANYGYTF; J gene: TRBJ1-2; V gene: TRBV29-1
CDR3 protein: CASSLKGEGDGYTF; J gene: TRBJ1-2; V gene: TRBV5-4
CDR3 protein: CASRPRTHNEQFF; J gene: TRBJ2-1; V gene: TRBV7-2
CDR3 protein: CSVEDLGRSGGNEQFF; J gene: TRBJ2-1; V gene: TRBV29-1
CDR3 protein: CASSMGPSTDTQYF; J gene: TRBJ2-3; V gene: TRBV19
CDR3 protein: CASSAQWTGRYGYTF; J gene: TRBJ1-2; V gene: TRBV2
CDR3 protein: CASSVEQWGWSGQYF; J gene: TRBJ2-3; V gene: TRBV9
CDR3 protein: CATSSPRPISNQPQHF; J gene: TRBJ1-5; V gene: TRBV15
CDR3 protein: CASSGSWDQPQHF; J gene: TRBJ1-5; V gene: TRBV6-6
CDR3 protein: CSVDSGATTDTQYF; J gene: TRBJ2-3; V gene: TRBV29-1
CDR3 protein: CSVASQGGHQETQYF; J gene: TRBJ2-5; V gene: TRBV29-1
CDR3 protein: CSVVVYNEQFF; J gene: TRBJ2-1; V gene: TRBV29-1
CDR3 protein: CAWSNTEAFF; J gene: TRBJ1-1; V gene: TRBV30
CDR3 protein: CASSTRQANTGELFF; J gene: TRBJ2-2; V gene: TRBV9
CDR3 protein: CAWSGGYGYTF; J gene: TRBJ1-2; V gene: TRBV30
CDR3 protein: CASSPGLAGGQDTQYF; J gene: TRBJ2-3; V gene: TRBV7-2
CDR3 protein: CASSVGTAWNYGYTF; J gene: TRBJ1-2; V gene: TRBV9
CDR3 protein: CASSPGSQETQYF; J gene: TRBJ2-5; V gene: TRBV7-9
CDR3 protein: CAIAAGYSTDTQYF; J gene: TRBJ2-3; V gene: TRBV10-3
CDR3 protein: CASSPGQQETQYF; J gene: TRBJ2-5; V gene: TRBV18
CDR3 protein: CASSFTGQEANVLTF; J gene: TRBJ2-6; V gene: TRBV5-1
CDR3 protein: CASSPGGDGRDEQFF; J gene: TRBJ2-1; V gene: TRBV18
CDR3 protein: CATSQTASGANVLTF; J gene: TRBJ2-6; V gene: TRBV15
CDR3 protein: CATSRPDRLAKNIQYF; J gene: TRBJ2-4; V gene: TRBV15
CDR3 protein: CASRGRRGRRETQYF; J gene: TRBJ2-5; V gene: TRBV27
CDR3 protein: CASSAQGGTEAFF; J gene: TRBJ1-1; V gene: TRBV7-9
CDR3 protein: CAWSVVPVNYGYTF; J gene: TRBJ1-2; V gene: TRBV30
CDR3 protein: CASSRNTGELFF; J gene: TRBJ2-2; V gene: TRBV5-1
CDR3 protein: CAGADEKLFF; J gene: TRBJ1-4; V gene: TRBV29-1
CDR3 protein: CSVARNTEAFF; J gene: TRBJ1-1; V gene: TRBV29-1
CDR3 protein: CATSRDSGPNEQYF; J gene: TRBJ2-7; V gene: TRBV19
CDR3 protein: CASSLDGSSTGELFF; J gene: TRBJ2-2; V gene: TRBV7-9
CDR3 protein: CASCGGLNYNEQFF; J gene: TRBJ2-1; V gene: TRBV11-2
CDR3 protein: CASSRSRAFTDTQYF; J gene: TRBJ2-3; V gene: TRBV7-2
CDR3 protein: CASTRSGGTGNEQFF; J gene: TRBJ2-1; V gene: TRBV19
CDR3 protein: CASSLERNYGYTF; J gene: TRBJ1-2; V gene: TRBV5-1
CDR3 protein: CASMTGLGSPLHF; J gene: TRBJ1-6; V gene: TRBV6-5
CDR3 protein: CASSTTRDTYETQYF; J gene: TRBJ2-5; V gene: TRBV7-2
CDR3 protein: CASSLDRGAYDTGELFF; J gene: TRBJ2-2; V gene: TRBV5-1